The 25 T cell receptor beta chains given below trace back to one sample, sequenced in a study of multiple sclerosis patients with progressive multifocal leukoencephalopathy. The repertoire was sequenced with immunoSEQ multiplex PCR; TCRdb's copy has only in-frame clones and lacks some. The top ten hold about 6% of the sample, which has 25,000 to 35,000 clones, over 80% seen once. The sample's time point: time of PML onset. The sample consisted of PBMCs, taken from a patient treated with natalizumab. Receptors originate from a woman aged 35 to 49 with progressive multifocal leukoencephalopathy.

The chain recombines TRBV5-1 with TRBJ1-4, with TRBD1 as a possible D gene (5 bases). The CDR3 has 16 residues. V lost 8 bases, J lost 3 bases, and 20 bases lay in between. Germline-derived CDR1 and CDR2 are SGHRS and YFSETQ. The CDR3 loop is CASGDGRRLANEKLFF. CDR3 sequence (DNA): TGCGCCAGTGGGGACGGCAGGAGGCTGGCTAATGAAAAACTGTTTTTT.

Written as DNA, the CDR3 is TGTGCCATCAAAATGGACACAAACACAGATACGCAGTATTTT. It is translated as CAIKMDTNTDTQYF. The J gene is TRBJ2-3, the V gene TRBV10-3; D perhaps matches TRBD1 (5 bases). The V gene's germline CDR1 is ENHRY and CDR2 SYGVKD. The CDR3 has 14 amino acids. Trimming left V 7 bases short and J 2 bases short, with 13 bases between.

The chain joins TRBV9 to TRBJ1-2; the match to TRBD1 covers 8 bases. J gave up 3 bases and V 4 bases, and 8 bases lay outside the gene matches. The CDR3 sequence is 15 residues long. Germline V gene data show CDR1 as SGDLS and CDR2 as YYNGEE. The CDR3 protein is CASSTDRGNHYGYTF. CDR3 DNA: TGTGCCAGCAGCACCGACAGGGGAAATCACTATGGCTACACCTTC.

A single count supports this clone. The genes are TRBV18 and TRBJ2-6, with D possibly TRBD2 on 6 matching bases. From germline, CDR1 is KGHSH and CDR2 LQKENI. The CDR3 spans 16 residues. Trimming shortened V by 6 bases and J by 0 bases, and 12 bases separated the two germline ends. In nucleotides, the CDR3 is TGTGCCAGCTCTAACCAGGAGGGCTCTGGGGCCAACGTCCTGACTTTC. Residues: CASSNQEGSGANVLTF.

The chain joins TRBV30 to TRBJ1-5; no firm D call. CDR1 and CDR2 from the germline V gene are GTSNPN and SVGIG (reference sequence). The CDR3 covers 13 residues. V was trimmed by 0 bases and J by 4 bases, leaving 7 bases between them. The CDR3 nucleotides are TGTGCCTGGAGTGTATCCCTAAATCAGCCCCAGCATTTT. It codes for CAWSVSLNQPQHF.

The chain has TRBV6-4 and TRBJ2-3; 13 nucleotides line up with TRBD2. This CDR3 spans 16 amino acids. Trimming removed 6 bases from V and 2 bases from J; junction bases left unmatched: 5. Germline-derived CDR1 and CDR2 are MRHNA and SNTAGT. The CDR3 DNA sequence: TGTGCCAGCAGAGCGACTAGCGGGGGGACCACAGATACGCAGTATTTT. This translates into CASRATSGGTTDTQYF.

This rearrangement joins TRBV13 to TRBJ2-3, with 7 bases matching TRBD2. The V gene's germline CDR1 is PRHDT and CDR2 FYEKMQ (reference sequence). J lost 7 bases, V lost 2 bases, and 18 bases had no gene match. This CDR3 is 18 amino acids long. Here the CDR3 reads CASSLSSPPGLRYHTQYF. In DNA form, the CDR3 reads TGTGCCAGCAGCTTATCCTCACCGCCGGGACTACGATACCATACGCAGTATTTT.

This chain joins TRBV6-1 and TRBJ1-6; D is uncertain. The CDR3 is 15 residues long. Germline values: CDR1 MNHNS, CDR2 SASEGT. V lost 2 bases, J lost 6 bases, and 11 bases lay in between. The CDR3 protein is CASSERALGNSPLHF. The CDR3 region has the DNA TGTGCCAGCAGTGAACGTGCCCTCGGTAATTCACCCCTCCACTTT.

The chain uses TRBV7-2 and TRBJ2-1, with D unresolved. The CDR3 consists of 15 residues. V dropped 2 bases and J dropped 5 bases, with 13 bases sitting between them. CDR1 and CDR2 (germline): SGHTA, FQGNSA. For the CDR3, the DNA is TGTGCCAGCAGCTTATTCCGGTCCATCGACAATGAGCAGTTCTTC. Its translation: CASSLFRSIDNEQFF.

The chain couples TRBV11-2 to TRBJ2-1; D is ambiguous. The CDR3 totals 11 residues. Trimming pared 3 bases from V and 10 bases from J, leaving 7 bases between. Germline V CDR1 and CDR2: SGHAT, FQNNGV. CDR3 coding DNA: TGTGCCAGCAGCTTTTCAGCGGAGCAGTTCTTC. Amino acid sequence: CASSFSAEQFF.

J is TRBJ2-1 and V is TRBV28; no clear D. This CDR3 contains 13 residues. V was trimmed by 4 bases and J by 7 bases, leaving 11 bases between them. CDR1 is MDHEN and CDR2 is SYDVKM in the germline V gene. CDR3 nucleotide sequence: TGTGCCAGCAGTTCCCCATTGAGGAATGAGCAGTTCTTC. Its translation is CASSSPLRNEQFF.

The genes are TRBV18 and TRBJ1-5; D is perhaps TRBD1 (6 bases). V lost 4 bases, J lost 2 bases, and 12 bases lay in between. This CDR3 comprises 15 residues. The germline CDR1 and CDR2 sequences are KGHSH and LQKENI. The CDR3 DNA is TGTGCCAGCTCACGAGCGGGGGGCGGCAATCAGCCCCAGCATTTT. It is translated as CASSRAGGGNQPQHF.

The CDR3 spells CASSLQVMGGYTF. The CDR3 DNA reads TGTGCCAGCAGTTTACAGGTTATGGGTGGCTACACCTTC. The chain links TRBV28 to TRBJ1-2; D gene ambiguous. CDR1 is MDHEN and CDR2 is SYDVKM in the germline V gene. V was pared by 2 bases and J by 7 bases, with 11 bases between. The CDR3 is made up of 13 amino acids.

This clone was seen once. The chain links TRBV27 to TRBJ2-5, with 8 bases lining up with TRBD2. The closer fit of TRBJ2-7 to the DNA end suggests the J call may be wrong. This CDR3 region has 14 residues. Germline values: CDR1 MNHEY, CDR2 SMNVEV (reference sequence). The CDR3 bases are TGTGCCAGCAGTTTACACGGGAGGGCAGGCGAGCAGTACTTC. Translating it yields CASSLHGRAGEQYF.

This clone is a singleton in its sample. The chain has TRBV25-1 and TRBJ2-5; D not certain. The CDR3 sequence is 12 residues long. The V gene lost 6 bases and the J gene lost 2 bases, with 7 bases spanning the gap. Germline loops: CDR1 MGHDK, CDR2 SYGVNS. Written as DNA, the CDR3 is TGTGCCAGCAGGGGAAATCAAGAGACCCAGTACTTC. Protein sequence: CASRGNQETQYF.

The V call is TRBV5-1, the J call TRBJ2-5; D uncertain. Per the germline V gene, CDR1 is SGHRS and CDR2 is YFSETQ. The germline V and J ends were trimmed by 2 bases and 5 bases, with 16 bases remaining between them. The length of the CDR3 is 15 residues. The CDR3 DNA follows: TGCGCCAGCAGCTTCCAAACAACACCGGACGAGACCCAGTACTTC. It specifies CASSFQTTPDETQYF.

V gene TRBV11-2 combines with J gene TRBJ2-7; 11 nucleotides match TRBD2. This CDR3 spans 15 amino acids. CDR1 is SGHAT, CDR2 FQNNGV, per germline. V lost 4 bases to trimming and J lost 3 bases; unmatched junction nucleotides: 5. The CDR3 sequence: CASSYLSGGDYEQYF. CDR3 nucleotide sequence: TGTGCCAGCAGCTACCTTAGCGGGGGGGACTACGAGCAGTACTTC.

The J gene is TRBJ2-7, the V gene TRBV7-2, with 10 bases that match TRBD2. The CDR3 is 13 amino acids. V shed 10 bases and J 4 bases; nucleotides not matched to a gene: 7. Germline CDR1 is SGHTA and CDR2 is FQGNSA. The chain's CDR3 is CATAAGGRYEQYF. CDR3 DNA: TGTGCCACGGCAGCGGGAGGGCGATACGAGCAGTACTTC.

CDR3 loop: CASSLGDRHPDTQYF. CDR3 DNA sequence: TGTGCCAGCAGCCTCGGGGACAGGCACCCAGATACGCAGTATTTT. The chain couples TRBV7-2 to TRBJ2-3; 8 nucleotides agree with TRBD1. V lost 5 bases, J lost 4 bases, and 8 bases stayed unmatched. This CDR3 region has 15 residues. Germline V gives CDR1 SGHTA, CDR2 FQGNSA.

The rearrangement uses TRBV7-2 and TRBJ1-3; possible D gene TRBD1, 5 bases. CDR1 and CDR2 (germline): SGHTA, FQGNSA. The CDR3 sequence is 15 residues long. Trimming removed 2 bases at V and 4 bases at J, with 12 bases between. The CDR3 nucleotides read TGTGCCAGCAGCTTACAGGGTAGAGGAGGAAACACCATATATTTT. Encoded protein: CASSLQGRGGNTIYF.

V is TRBV7-2 and J is TRBJ1-2; a possible D gene is TRBD1 (6 bases). CDR1 is SGHTA and CDR2 is FQGNSA in the germline V gene. The CDR3 loop spans 15 amino acids. Between the trimmed V and J ends, which lost 2 bases and 5 bases, there was a span of 15 bases. CDR3 residues: CASSLLDGGRYGYTF. Written as DNA, the CDR3 is TGTGCCAGCAGCTTATTGGACGGGGGCCGGTATGGCTACACCTTC.

The rearrangement joins TRBV7-2 to TRBJ2-3; weak D call: TRBD2 (7 bases). Germline V gene lookup returns CDR1 SGHTA and CDR2 FQGNSA. Trimming shortened V by 2 bases and J by 2 bases, and 11 bases separated the two germline ends. The CDR3 covers 15 residues. CDR3 in DNA: TGTGCCAGCAGCTTAAGGGAGGGGGTCACAGATACGCAGTATTTT. It specifies CASSLREGVTDTQYF.

CDR3 nucleotide sequence: TGTGCCAGCAGTGGCCGAGGGCAGGGCACGGACACCATATATTTT. Residues: CASSGRGQGTDTIYF. This sequence joins TRBV6-6 and TRBJ1-3, with D possibly being TRBD1 (5 bases). This CDR3 has 15 amino acids. Germline V gives CDR1 MNHNY, CDR2 SVGAGI (reference sequence). V shed 5 bases and J shed 8 bases, with 19 bases lying between them.

With regard to this clone: A read error may produce the germline difference seen at one junction end. J is TRBJ2-2 and V is TRBV7-7; the D gene is possibly TRBD1 (6 bases). CDR3 length equals 15 residues. Germline V gene sequence: CDR1 SSHAT, CDR2 FNYEAQ (reference sequence). DNA for the CDR3: TGTGCTAGCAGCCGGGACACAGCGAACACCGGGGAGCTGTTTTTT. This encodes CASSRDTANTGELFF.

This clone was counted a single time. The chain uses TRBV10-3 and TRBJ1-1; 7 positions match TRBD1. The junction had 15 bases not matched to a gene; V was cut back by 10 bases and J by 1 base. The CDR3 consists of 16 residues. CDR1 is ENHRY, CDR2 SYGVKD, per germline. The CDR3 loop is CATRVAGGNGNTEAFF. DNA for the CDR3: TGTGCCACGAGGGTCGCAGGGGGAAATGGGAACACTGAAGCTTTCTTT.